These T cell receptor beta chains were read from a single sample in a study of T cells after yellow fever vaccination. Via MiXCR, TCRdb re-called the 5' RACE reads, giving one row per CDR3 protein. Of 100,000 to 150,000 distinct CDR3 sequences listed, about 8.2% are singletons. The starting material was CD8+ T cells sorted from PBMCs, obtained on the day of the yellow fever booster vaccination. The receptors derive from a man younger than 35 who received the YFV17D yellow fever vaccine. The CDR3 runs from the conserved cysteine through the conserved F or W. Each record gives: CDR3 DNA, CDR3 protein, D gene, J gene, V gene, clone size. A D gene is named only where the DNA matches it firmly. For some rows the clone size is stated as once, few or many, or as a class when expanded; others skip it.

CDR3 DNA: TGTGCTAGTGGTTTATCAAATGAGCAGTTCTTC
CDR3 protein: CASGLSNEQFF
D gene: -
J gene: TRBJ2-1
V gene: TRBV12-5
clone size: -

CDR3 DNA: TGCAGCGTTGTGCCGGCAACAGGGGGCGGTGAGCAGTTCTTC
CDR3 protein: CSVVPATGGGEQFF
D gene: TRBD1
J gene: TRBJ2-1
V gene: TRBV29-1
clone size: few

CDR3 DNA: TGTGCCAGCGAAGACGGGGACAGGGATTTTGAAAAACTGTTTTTT
CDR3 protein: CASEDGDRDFEKLFF
D gene: TRBD1
J gene: TRBJ1-4
V gene: TRBV28
clone size: many

CDR3 DNA: TGTGCCAGCAGTTTGGCCACGCTTATGAACACTGAAGCTTTCTTT
CDR3 protein: CASSLATLMNTEAFF
D gene: -
J gene: TRBJ1-1
V gene: TRBV28
clone size: -

CDR3 DNA: TGTGCCAGCAGCTTAGGTCTCTCCTACGAGCAGTACTTC
CDR3 protein: CASSLGLSYEQYF
D gene: -
J gene: TRBJ2-7
V gene: TRBV7-6
clone size: many

CDR3 DNA: TGTGCCACCAGCAGAGGCAGGGTCGAGACCCAGTACTTC
CDR3 protein: CATSRGRVETQYF
D gene: -
J gene: TRBJ2-5
V gene: TRBV15
clone size: few

CDR3 DNA: TGTGCCAGCAGCCCGAAAGTTGAGCAGTTCTTC
CDR3 protein: CASSPKVEQFF
D gene: -
J gene: TRBJ2-1
V gene: TRBV7-9
clone size: -

CDR3 DNA: TGCGCCAGCGGCCGGACGGACCAAGAGACCCAGTACTTC
CDR3 protein: CASGRTDQETQYF
D gene: -
J gene: TRBJ2-5
V gene: TRBV10-1
clone size: -

CDR3 DNA: TGTGCCAGCAGCTTAGGACAGGGGTTTGAGTACGAGCAGTACTTC
CDR3 protein: CASSLGQGFEYEQYF
D gene: TRBD1
J gene: TRBJ2-7
V gene: TRBV7-6
clone size: -

CDR3 DNA: TGTGCCAGCAGTTTTGGACTAGCGGGGGCCGATACGCAGTATTTT
CDR3 protein: CASSFGLAGADTQYF
D gene: TRBD2
J gene: TRBJ2-3
V gene: TRBV12-3/TRBV12-4
clone size: -

CDR3 DNA: TGCGCCAGCAGCCAAGTTACGATGGCGGGGGCATCAAACACCGGGGAGCTGTTTTTT
CDR3 protein: CASSQVTMAGASNTGELFF
D gene: -
J gene: TRBJ2-2
V gene: TRBV4-3
clone size: -

CDR3 DNA: TGTGCCAGCAGCCTACGGGACTTGGTCTACGAGCAGTACTTC
CDR3 protein: CASSLRDLVYEQYF
D gene: -
J gene: TRBJ2-7
V gene: TRBV3-1
clone size: -

CDR3 DNA: TGCGCCAGCAGCCAGGCAGGGATGAACACTGAAGCTTTCTTT
CDR3 protein: CASSQAGMNTEAFF
D gene: -
J gene: TRBJ1-1
V gene: TRBV4-1
clone size: -

CDR3 DNA: TGTGCCAGCAGTGACTCAGAGGTCGGGGAGCTGTTTTTT
CDR3 protein: CASSDSEVGELFF
D gene: -
J gene: TRBJ2-2
V gene: TRBV6-4
clone size: many

CDR3 DNA: TGCAGCACCCGTGGGACTAGCGGGGGGGCCGGAGAGACCCAGTACTTC
CDR3 protein: CSTRGTSGGAGETQYF
D gene: TRBD2
J gene: TRBJ2-5
V gene: TRBV29-1
clone size: -

CDR3 DNA: TGTGCCAGCAGCGGAGGCGGTATCACCGGGGAGCTGTTTTTT
CDR3 protein: CASSGGGITGELFF
D gene: -
J gene: TRBJ2-2
V gene: TRBV7-2
clone size: -

CDR3 DNA: TGCGCCAGCAGCCAAGATAGGTCAGGGGGCTGGGAGCAGTACTTC
CDR3 protein: CASSQDRSGGWEQYF
D gene: TRBD1
J gene: TRBJ2-7
V gene: TRBV4-3
clone size: few

CDR3 DNA: TGTGCCAGCAATCTACAGAACACCGGGGAGCTGTTTTTT
CDR3 protein: CASNLQNTGELFF
D gene: -
J gene: TRBJ2-2
V gene: TRBV7-9
clone size: -

CDR3 DNA: TGTGCCAGCAGCGCCCCTGGGGACAGGGGCCCCTTGAACACTGAAGCTTTCTTT
CDR3 protein: CASSAPGDRGPLNTEAFF
D gene: TRBD1
J gene: TRBJ1-1
V gene: TRBV9
clone size: -

CDR3 DNA: TGCGCCAGCAGCCCGACTGCCGGGGATAGCTACAATGAGCAGTTCTTC
CDR3 protein: CASSPTAGDSYNEQFF
D gene: -
J gene: TRBJ2-1
V gene: TRBV4-3
clone size: few

CDR3 DNA: TGTGCCACTTCCCTTAGGGGGGCTGTATCTGGGGCTGATGAGCAGTTCTTC
CDR3 protein: CATSLRGAVSGADEQFF
D gene: -
J gene: TRBJ2-1
V gene: TRBV28
clone size: -

CDR3 DNA: TGTGCCAGCAGTTTCAGTTTCTACGAGCAGTACTTC
CDR3 protein: CASSFSFYEQYF
D gene: -
J gene: TRBJ2-7
V gene: TRBV12-3/TRBV12-4
clone size: -

CDR3 DNA: TGTGCCACCAGTGATTCCGGGACCGATCACAATGAGCAGTTCTTC
CDR3 protein: CATSDSGTDHNEQFF
D gene: -
J gene: TRBJ2-1
V gene: TRBV24-1
clone size: -

CDR3 DNA: TGTGCCAGCAGTTACTCGGGAGTCCAGCCCCAGCATTTT
CDR3 protein: CASSYSGVQPQHF
D gene: -
J gene: TRBJ1-5
V gene: TRBV6-5
clone size: many

CDR3 DNA: TGTGCCAGCAGCACCGGGACTAGCGGGGGGTTGACAGATACGCAGTATTTT
CDR3 protein: CASSTGTSGGLTDTQYF
D gene: TRBD2
J gene: TRBJ2-3
V gene: TRBV9
clone size: few

CDR3 DNA: TGTGCCAGCAGTCGACAGGGGAATGAGCAGTTCTTC
CDR3 protein: CASSRQGNEQFF
D gene: TRBD1
J gene: TRBJ2-1
V gene: TRBV14
clone size: many

CDR3 DNA: TGCGCCAGCAGCCAGGGGGCGGAGACCCAGTACTTC
CDR3 protein: CASSQGAETQYF
D gene: -
J gene: TRBJ2-5
V gene: TRBV4-1
clone size: -

CDR3 DNA: TGTGCCAGCAGACACCTCCGGGACAGCTCTGGGGCCAACGTCCTGACTTTC
CDR3 protein: CASRHLRDSSGANVLTF
D gene: TRBD1
J gene: TRBJ2-6
V gene: TRBV6-2/TRBV6-3
clone size: -

CDR3 DNA: TGTGCCATAACTAGCGGGACGAACACCGGGGAGCTGTTTTTT
CDR3 protein: CAITSGTNTGELFF
D gene: TRBD2
J gene: TRBJ2-2
V gene: TRBV10-3
clone size: -

CDR3 DNA: TGTGCCAGCAGCGTCGGACTAGCGGGGGTTGGAGAGACCCAGTACTTC
CDR3 protein: CASSVGLAGVGETQYF
D gene: TRBD2
J gene: TRBJ2-5
V gene: TRBV9
clone size: -

CDR3 DNA: TGTGCCAGCAGTTACTCGAGGTTGCCTTCTTTGCCACCCCTCCACTTT
CDR3 protein: CASSYSRLPSLPPLHF
D gene: -
J gene: TRBJ1-6
V gene: TRBV6-6
clone size: few

CDR3 DNA: TGTGCCAGCAGCCAAGATGGAATTCGGGGGCCCCACCAAGAGACCCAGTACTTC
CDR3 protein: CASSQDGIRGPHQETQYF
D gene: -
J gene: TRBJ2-5
V gene: TRBV4-2
clone size: -

CDR3 DNA: TGCGCCAGCAGCTTGGACAGGGGGCGAATTGGCTACACCTTC
CDR3 protein: CASSLDRGRIGYTF
D gene: TRBD1
J gene: TRBJ1-2
V gene: TRBV5-1
clone size: few

CDR3 DNA: TGCGCCAGCAGCCAACGGGGTGGCTACGAGCAGTACTTC
CDR3 protein: CASSQRGGYEQYF
D gene: -
J gene: TRBJ2-7
V gene: TRBV4-1
clone size: many

CDR3 DNA: TGCGCCAGCAGCCGCACCAGAGGTGTGACCTACGAGCAGTACTTC
CDR3 protein: CASSRTRGVTYEQYF
D gene: -
J gene: TRBJ2-7
V gene: TRBV4-1
clone size: -

CDR3 DNA: TGTGCCAGCAGCTTAACGGGATACAGCACAGATACGCAGTATTTT
CDR3 protein: CASSLTGYSTDTQYF
D gene: -
J gene: TRBJ2-3
V gene: TRBV11-2
clone size: many

CDR3 DNA: TGTGCCAGCAGCTTGGGAGGAAGCTCCTACGAGCAGTACTTC
CDR3 protein: CASSLGGSSYEQYF
D gene: -
J gene: TRBJ2-7
V gene: TRBV5-6
clone size: many

CDR3 DNA: TGCGCCAGCAGCTCGTACGACAGGGGCGAGGAAAAACTGTTTTTT
CDR3 protein: CASSSYDRGEEKLFF
D gene: TRBD1
J gene: TRBJ1-4
V gene: TRBV5-1
clone size: -

CDR3 DNA: TGTGCCAGCAGTCATAGCGGGGCCTCCTACGAGCAGTACTTC
CDR3 protein: CASSHSGASYEQYF
D gene: TRBD2
J gene: TRBJ2-7
V gene: TRBV13
clone size: -

CDR3 DNA: TGTGCCAGCAGCCACAGGAGGGGATCGGGGATCACCTATAATTCACCCCTCCACTTT
CDR3 protein: CASSHRRGSGITYNSPLHF
D gene: -
J gene: TRBJ1-6
V gene: TRBV2
clone size: few